One and the same sample provided the 18 T cell receptor beta chains below, sequenced in a study of cutaneous CD30+ T cell lymphoproliferative disorder and hepatitis E. Clones were sequenced by immunoSEQ multiplex PCR, and TCRdb holds only the in-frame ones, with some missing. The sample shows some 7,200 clones, approximately 69% of them seen only once. Sequenced sample: blood. These receptors all come from a human donor with a cutaneous T cell lymphoproliferative disorder associated with hepatitis E virus.

The CDR3 loop reads CASSLSTVDYGYTF. The CDR3, as DNA: TGTGCCAGCAGTTTGTCGACAGTGGACTATGGCTACACCTTC. The V gene is TRBV28, the J gene TRBJ1-2; possible D gene TRBD1, 5 bases. The CDR3 consists of 14 residues. V lost 3 bases and J 3 bases, leaving 11 bases between the germline ends. Germline CDR1 reads MDHEN; CDR2 reads SYDVKM.

This clone was seen a handful of times. The rearrangement links TRBV28 to TRBJ2-7; 10 positions agree with TRBD1. The J segment lost 6 bases and the V segment lost 5 bases, leaving 7 bases of the junction unmatched. The CDR3 length is 14 residues. Per the germline V gene, CDR1 is MDHEN and CDR2 is SYDVKM. CDR3 in DNA: TGTGCCAGCAGTCCGGGACAGGGGTCGCGCGAGCAGTACTTC. Encoded protein: CASSPGQGSREQYF.

This clone occurred a few times. The chain combines TRBV7-9 with TRBJ1-1, with 8 bases aligning to TRBD1. There are 14 residues in the CDR3. V lost 3 bases and J lost 1; bases outside the gene matches: 1. Germline V CDR1 and CDR2: SEHNR, FQNEAQ (reference sequence). Here the CDR3 reads CASSFGQGNTEAFF. The CDR3 bases are TGTGCCAGCAGCTTTGGACAGGGGAACACTGAAGCTTTCTTT.

This clone has only a few counts. V usage is TRBV4-1 and J usage is TRBJ2-2, with a weak D call TRBD2 (5 bases). V was clipped by 0 bases and J by 4 bases, with 12 bases between them. This CDR3 has 16 amino acids. Germline V gene sequence: CDR1 MGHRA, CDR2 YSYEKL. The CDR3 loop reads CASSQDRGWGTGELFF. The CDR3 DNA is TGCGCCAGCAGCCAAGATCGCGGGTGGGGCACCGGGGAGCTGTTTTTT.

Comment on this clone: The CDR3 end shows no conserved phenylalanine or tryptophan, and so a read error is likely. No DNA is shown, since the ends of the CDR3 on it are uncertain; the CDR3 is the one TCRdb lists. The genes are TRBV4-2 and TRBJ2-7. Germline loops: CDR1 LGHNA, CDR2 YNFKEQ. Termini included, the CDR3 measures 13 amino acids. The CDR3: CASSQDLGQLPRL.

The gene calls are TRBV28 and TRBJ1-2; D call uncertain. The germline V gene has CDR1 MDHEN and CDR2 SYDVKM. Trimming removed 9 bases from V and 3 bases from J, with 14 bases in between. The CDR3 sequence is 13 residues long. The CDR3 DNA sequence: TGTGCCAGTTGGGGAGCCGCTGACTATGGCTACACCTTC. This codes for CASWGAADYGYTF.

The rearrangement joins TRBV7-9 to TRBJ2-3; D is undetermined. The CDR3 is 13 residues long. CDR1 and CDR2 (germline): SEHNR, FQNEAQ (reference sequence). The V and J ends lost 4 bases and 1 base respectively, with 6 bases between them. For the CDR3, the DNA is TGTGCCAGCAGCTCCGAGCGCACAGATACGCAGTATTTT. It yields the protein CASSSERTDTQYF.

This chain joins TRBV4-3 and TRBJ2-1, with D tentatively TRBD1 (5 bases). V shed 0 bases and J shed 0 bases, with 9 bases lying between them. The CDR3 sequence is 16 residues long. Germline V gene lookup returns CDR1 LGHNA and CDR2 YSLEER. The CDR3 DNA is TGCGCCAGCAGCCAAGATCGCGACAGCTCCTACAATGAGCAGTTCTTC. Amino acid sequence: CASSQDRDSSYNEQFF.

V and J are TRBV2 and TRBJ2-7; D uncertain. The CDR3 runs 12 residues. V lost 6 bases to trimming and J lost 6 bases, with 12 bases between them. Germline V CDR1 and CDR2: SNHLY, FYNNEI. The CDR3 DNA follows: TGTGCCAGCAGCATTCCCCCGGGCGAGCAGTACTTC. This sequence encodes CASSIPPGEQYF.

This chain connects TRBV7-6 to TRBJ2-7, with 9 nucleotides matching TRBD1. Germline V lookup: CDR1 SGHVS, CDR2 FNYEAQ. With V trimmed by 5 bases and J by 4 bases, 12 bases remained unmatched. This CDR3 contains 16 residues. DNA of the CDR3: TGTGCCAGCAGCCCACTTTCCGGGACAGGGCCTTACGAGCAGTACTTC. This sequence encodes CASSPLSGTGPYEQYF.

This rearrangement joins TRBV9 to TRBJ2-1; 8 bases fit TRBD1. In germline, CDR1 is SGDLS, CDR2 YYNGEE. The V gene end was trimmed by 4 bases and the J gene end by 7 bases; junction bases not matched to a gene: 10. This CDR3 spans 15 amino acids. The CDR3 is CASSPVQGAGNEQFF. The DNA for the CDR3 is TGTGCCAGCAGCCCCGTGCAGGGGGCAGGAAATGAGCAGTTCTTC.

The rearrangement joins TRBV27 to TRBJ2-7; tentatively, D is TRBD1 (5 bases). This CDR3 spans 14 amino acids. V shed 3 bases and J shed 2 bases, with 11 bases lying between them. Germline CDR1 MNHEY, CDR2 SMNVEV (reference sequence). CDR3 DNA: TGTGCCAGCAGTTTGGCGACAGACCCCTACGAGCAGTACTTC. It yields the protein CASSLATDPYEQYF.

The chain combines TRBV28 with TRBJ2-5; D is possibly TRBD2 (6 bases). CDR3 length: 15 residues. Germline V gene data show CDR1 as MDHEN and CDR2 as SYDVKM. V was shortened by 8 bases and J by 1 base, with 17 bases between the two germline ends. The DNA of the CDR3 is TGTGCCAGCCCGCCCGGGAGCGGAATCCAAGAGACCCAGTACTTC. Translated, it gives CASPPGSGIQETQYF.

This clone came up once. The V call is TRBV18, the J call TRBJ2-7; no firm D call. The germline V and J ends were trimmed by 3 bases and 0 bases, with 6 bases remaining between them. The CDR3 is 13 residues long. The germline V gene encodes CDR1 KGHSH and CDR2 LQKENI. CDR3 DNA sequence: TGTGCCAGCTCACCGACCACCTCCTACGAGCAGTACTTC. Translating it yields CASSPTTSYEQYF.

The chain combines TRBV21-1 with TRBJ2-7. TRBV21-1 has pseudogene status. The CDR3 is 16 amino acids. CDR3 region: CASRKGLGPSSYEQYF. CDR3 DNA sequence: TGTGCCAGCAGGAAAGGTCTCGGCCCAAGCTCCTACGAGCAGTACTTC.

This chain joins TRBV27 and TRBJ2-7, with 15 bases lining up with TRBD2. Germline V gene sequence: CDR1 MNHEY, CDR2 SMNVEV (reference sequence). The CDR3 is 16 residues long. Trimming took 5 bases from V and 7 from J; bases not matched to a gene: 9. The CDR3 DNA reads as TGTGCCAGCAGTACCCGGACTAGCGGGAGGGCAGTTGAGCAGTACTTC. Protein: CASSTRTSGRAVEQYF.

As to this clone: The germline gene is not matched at one end of the junction; a read error may be the cause. The chain employs TRBV2 and TRBJ2-6; TRBD1 or TRBD2 may be the D gene (5 bases each). The CDR3 covers 15 residues. Germline V gene data show CDR1 as SNHLY and CDR2 as FYNNEI. The chain's CDR3 is CAIQNGNTGASVLTF. The CDR3 DNA reads as TGTGCCATCCAAAACGGGAACACCGGGGCCAGCGTCCTGACTTTC.

The chain couples TRBV28 to TRBJ2-1; 10 bases are a match to TRBD2. V shed 5 bases, J shed 8 bases, and the junction held 21 bases outside the gene matches. This CDR3 has 19 residues. CDR1 is MDHEN, CDR2 SYDVKM, per germline. The CDR3 is CASSGVGSWEAGGVDEQFF. CDR3 nucleotides: TGTGCCAGCAGTGGGGTGGGATCATGGGAAGCGGGAGGGGTAGATGAGCAGTTCTTC.